These 22 T cell receptor beta chains originate from one sample sequenced in a study of CD8 T cells in ankylosing spondylitis. General study points: Seemingly distinctive of ankylosing spondylitis blood was a TCR beta motif formed by eight highly homologous variants.

One entry per CDR3 protein, called by TCRdb with MiXCR from the 5' RACE reads. The profile shows 220,000 or so distinct CDR3 sequences, around 20% of them singletons. For these TCRs, the target antigens are not known. Sample: blood, either unsorted or a sorted T cell fraction (not recorded which). The receptors stem from a male donor with ankylosing spondylitis.

This clonotype appeared many times. V and J are TRBV4-1 and TRBJ2-1; D remains unclear. The CDR3 covers 13 residues. V lost 3 bases and J lost 10, with 13 bases in between. Germline-derived CDR1 and CDR2 are MGHRA and YSYEKL. The CDR3 bases are TGCGCCAGCAGCCACACTTTGGGGTTGGAGCAGTTCTTC. Translating it yields CASSHTLGLEQFF.

This chain links TRBV18 with TRBJ2-7; TRBD1 agrees at 7 bases. The CDR3 has 14 amino acids. Germline assignment: CDR1 KGHSH and CDR2 LQKENI. J gave up 0 bases and V 5 bases, and 4 bases lay outside the gene matches. Here the CDR3 DNA reads TGTGCCAGCTCAGCTGGGACAGACTCCTACGAGCAGTACTTC. It encodes CASSAGTDSYEQYF.

J is TRBJ2-1 and V is TRBV14, with 10 nucleotides matching TRBD2. Trimming removed 4 bases from V and 5 bases from J; junction bases left unmatched: 5. Germline CDR1 is SGHDN and CDR2 is FVKESK. This CDR3 contains 15 residues. The CDR3 region has the DNA TGTGCCAGCAGCCCCCTAGCGGGAGCGGACAATGAGCAGTTCTTC. Encoded protein: CASSPLAGADNEQFF.

J is TRBJ2-3 and V is TRBV13; possible D gene TRBD2, 5 bases. Germline assignment: CDR1 PRHDT and CDR2 FYEKMQ (reference sequence). The CDR3 covers 15 residues. The ends were cut back, 3 bases at V and 3 bases at J, with 13 bases in the middle. This CDR3 reads CASSLRAPRTDTQYF. CDR3 in DNA: TGTGCCAGCAGCTTGCGGGCGCCCAGAACAGATACGCAGTATTTT.

There are a few counts of this clonotype. This chain joins TRBV29-1 and TRBJ2-5; TRBD2 aligns across 7 bases. V trimming: 2 bases; J trimming: 2 bases; junction bases outside the gene matches: 8. The CDR3 is made up of 15 amino acids. Germline CDR1 reads SQVTM; CDR2 reads ANQGSEA. The CDR3 DNA reads as TGCAGCGTTGAAAGGGCGGGGGACCCACAAGAGACCCAGTACTTC. This codes for CSVERAGDPQETQYF.

This clonotype was counted a few times. This chain's CDR3 is CASSDERGTGGEETQYF. CDR3 in DNA: TGTGCCAGCAGTGATGAGAGGGGGACAGGGGGCGAAGAGACCCAGTACTTC. This chain uses TRBV25-1 with TRBJ2-5; 12 positions match TRBD1. The germline CDR1 and CDR2 sequences are MGHDK and SYGVNS. This CDR3 has 17 amino acids. J lost 3 bases, V lost 3 bases, and 8 bases had no gene match.

CDR3 protein: CASSPWTGGADEQYF. The CDR3 DNA follows: TGTGCCAGCAGTCCCTGGACAGGGGGTGCGGACGAGCAGTACTTC. The genes are TRBV6-1 and TRBJ2-7, with 10 bases that match TRBD1. The CDR3 is 15 residues long. Germline CDR1 MNHNS, CDR2 SASEGT. V shed 5 bases, J shed 5 bases, and the junction held 9 bases outside the gene matches.

J is TRBJ2-1 and V is TRBV27, with TRBD2 as a possible D gene (6 bases). Germline assignment: CDR1 MNHEY and CDR2 SMNVEV (reference sequence). The V and J ends lost 1 base and 9 bases respectively, with 16 bases between them. The CDR3 sequence is 15 residues long. CDR3 region: CASSLWTYGGGEQFF. The CDR3 region has the DNA TGTGCCAGCAGTTTATGGACATACGGGGGAGGTGAGCAGTTCTTC.

This clonotype showed up just a few times. The V and J genes are TRBV20-1 and TRBJ2-7, with TRBD2 matching 10 bases. The CDR3 covers 16 residues. Per germline, CDR1 DFQATT and CDR2 SNEGSKA (reference sequence). The V gene end was trimmed by 0 bases and the J gene end by 4 bases; junction bases not matched to a gene: 9. As DNA, the CDR3 is TGCAGTGCTAGAGATCCCCAGAGCGGGAGGGTTTACGAGCAGTACTTC. Its protein is CSARDPQSGRVYEQYF.

This clonotype was seen repeatedly, ten times or more. The genes are TRBV27 and TRBJ1-5; D unclear. The V gene lost 1 base and the J gene lost 0 bases, with 7 bases spanning the gap. Germline assignment: CDR1 MNHEY and CDR2 SMNVEV (reference sequence). The CDR3 spans 15 residues. DNA for the CDR3: TGTGCCAGCAGTTTATATGGATATAGCAATCAGCCCCAGCATTTT. Its translation is CASSLYGYSNQPQHF.

The chain couples TRBV5-6 to TRBJ2-7, with D unresolved. This CDR3 is built from 13 residues. Per germline, CDR1 SGHDT and CDR2 YYEEEE. Deletions cut 0 bases from V and 1 base from J, with 5 bases between. CDR3 sequence (DNA): TGTGCCAGCAGCTTGGGGTGGTCCTACGAGCAGTACTTC. Its protein product is CASSLGWSYEQYF.

V usage is TRBV5-6 and J usage is TRBJ1-6, with D hard to call. V was shortened by 4 bases and J by 4 bases, with 18 bases between the two germline ends. Germline CDR1 is SGHDT and CDR2 is YYEEEE. The CDR3 is 17 residues long. The CDR3 region has the DNA TGTGCCAGCAGCCTGGCGTGGGAAGATCCATATAATTCACCCCTCCACTTT. The encoded protein is CASSLAWEDPYNSPLHF.

In its sample, this clonotype was seen many times. The V call is TRBV5-1, the J call TRBJ2-3, with 9 bases aligning to TRBD2. With V trimmed by 3 bases and J by 5 bases, 4 bases remained unmatched. Germline V lookup: CDR1 SGHRS, CDR2 YFSETQ. The CDR3 contains 14 residues. The CDR3 sequence is CASSSGLAGDTQYF. The CDR3 DNA is TGCGCCAGCAGCTCGGGACTAGCAGGAGATACGCAGTATTTT.

This rearrangement joins TRBV12-3 or TRBV12-4 to TRBJ1-1; D not resolved. V dropped 7 bases and J dropped 11 bases, with 17 bases sitting between them. This CDR3 is 12 amino acids long. In DNA, the CDR3 is TGTGCCAGCACCCCGTGGGAGGGCGACGCTTTCTTT. Translation gives CASTPWEGDAFF.

This clonotype was seen a few times. The V gene is TRBV27, the J gene TRBJ2-6; the D is unclear. Germline loops: CDR1 MNHEY, CDR2 SMNVEV (reference sequence). The germline V and J ends were trimmed by 2 bases and 0 bases, with 5 bases remaining between them. This CDR3 region has 15 residues. The DNA for the CDR3 is TGTGCCAGCAGTTTAAGCCCCTCTGGGGCCAACGTCCTGACTTTC. Amino acid sequence: CASSLSPSGANVLTF.

This clonotype was seen ten or more times. This chain joins TRBV28 and TRBJ2-7; a possible D gene is TRBD1 (6 bases). Germline values: CDR1 MDHEN, CDR2 SYDVKM. This CDR3 contains 16 residues. Trimming took 6 bases from V and 1 from J, leaving 19 bases between them. CDR3 nucleotides: TGTGCCAGCAGCGGGCCGTTCCAGGACAGTTCCTACGAGCAGTACTTC. This encodes CASSGPFQDSSYEQYF.

The genes are TRBV3-1 and TRBJ2-1; D call uncertain. The germline gives CDR1 LGHDT, CDR2 YNNKEL (reference sequence). V was cut by 1 base and J by 9 bases, with 13 bases left in between. CDR3 length: 14 residues. Here the CDR3 DNA reads TGTGCCAGCAGCCAAGTAGGGATTTCCTCTGAGCAGTTCTTC. Amino acids: CASSQVGISSEQFF.

This clonotype was picked up a small number of times. The V call is TRBV7-9, the J call TRBJ1-1; TRBD1 might be the D (5 bases). The ends were cut back, 1 base at V and 8 bases at J, with 11 bases in the middle. Germline V gene sequence: CDR1 SEHNR, CDR2 FQNEAQ (reference sequence). The CDR3 has 13 residues. CDR3 protein: CASSLGAGPEAFF. CDR3 DNA sequence: TGTGCCAGCAGCTTAGGGGCAGGGCCAGAAGCTTTCTTT.

The chain has TRBV5-1 and TRBJ2-1, with 9 bases lining up with TRBD1. With 3 bases clipped from V and 5 bases from J, the junction kept 6 bases outside the gene matches. This CDR3 region has 15 residues. Germline values: CDR1 SGHRS, CDR2 YFSETQ. This chain's CDR3 is CASSSRTGEDNEQFF. DNA for the CDR3: TGCGCCAGCAGCTCCAGGACAGGGGAGGACAATGAGCAGTTCTTC.

The chain joins TRBV2 to TRBJ1-1; D unclear. Trimming removed 3 bases from V and 4 bases from J, with 6 bases in between. Germline values: CDR1 SNHLY, CDR2 FYNNEI. The CDR3 has 12 residues. For the CDR3, the DNA is TGTGCCAGCAGTGAGCTATCCACTGAAGCTTTCTTT. This codes for CASSELSTEAFF. The full variable domain, its missing parts supplied by reference TRBV2 and TRBJ1-1, is EPEVTQTPSHQVTQMGQEVILRCVPISNHLYFYWYRQILGQKVEFLVSFYNNEISEKSEIFDDQFSVERPDGSNFTLKIRSTKLEDSAMYFCASSELSTEAFFGQGTRLTVV.

This clonotype has more than one count but fewer than ten. V gene TRBV24-1 combines with J gene TRBJ2-2; D gene unclear. This CDR3 spans 12 amino acids. Germline V gene data show CDR1 as KGHDR and CDR2 as SFDVKD. Trimming cost V 0 bases and J 6 bases, with 1 base left between them. CDR3 DNA sequence: TGTGCCACCAGTGATTTGCCCGGGGAGCTGTTTTTT. This codes for CATSDLPGELFF.

The J gene is TRBJ2-1, the V gene TRBV7-9; D is unclear. Germline V gene data show CDR1 as SEHNR and CDR2 as FQNEAQ (reference sequence). Trimming left V 6 bases short and J 10 bases short, with 19 bases between. The CDR3 is made up of 14 amino acids. The CDR3 nucleotides read TGTGCCAGCAGTCCGTGGGCTACCGCAAGAGAGCAGTTCTTC. Residues: CASSPWATAREQFF. Variable domain in full (rest from reference TRBV7-9 and TRBJ2-1): DTGVSQNPRHKITKRGQNVTFRCDPISEHNRLYWYRQTLGQGPEFLTYFQNEAQLEKSRLLSDRFSAERPKGSFSTLEIQRTEQGDSAMYLCASSPWATAREQFFGPGTRLTVL.